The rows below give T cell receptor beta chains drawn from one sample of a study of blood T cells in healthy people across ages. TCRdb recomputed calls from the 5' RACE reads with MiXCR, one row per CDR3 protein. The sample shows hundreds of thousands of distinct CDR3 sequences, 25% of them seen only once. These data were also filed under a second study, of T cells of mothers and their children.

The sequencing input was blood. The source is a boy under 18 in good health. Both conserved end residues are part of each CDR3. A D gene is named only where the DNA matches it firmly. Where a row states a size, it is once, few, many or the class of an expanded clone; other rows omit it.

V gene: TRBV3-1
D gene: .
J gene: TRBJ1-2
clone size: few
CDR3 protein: CASSLRTYGYTF
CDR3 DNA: TGTGCCAGCAGCCTCCGTACGTATGGCTACACCTTC

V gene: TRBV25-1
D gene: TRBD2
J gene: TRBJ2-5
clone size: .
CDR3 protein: CASTLAIAGVETQYF
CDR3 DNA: TGTGCCAGCACCCTGGCTATAGCGGGAGTGGAGACCCAGTACTTC

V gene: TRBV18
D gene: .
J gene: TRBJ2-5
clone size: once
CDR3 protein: CASSPLPFQETQYF
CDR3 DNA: TGTGCCAGCTCACCACTACCTTTCCAAGAGACCCAGTACTTC

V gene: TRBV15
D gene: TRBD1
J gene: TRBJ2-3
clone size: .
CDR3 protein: CATSREGQGINTQYF
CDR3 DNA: TGTGCCACCAGCAGAGAAGGACAGGGGATAAATACGCAGTATTTT

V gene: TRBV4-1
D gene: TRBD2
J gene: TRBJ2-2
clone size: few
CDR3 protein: CASSQPQTSGSGTGELFF
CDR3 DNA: TGCGCCAGCAGCCAACCTCAGACTAGCGGGAGCGGCACCGGGGAGCTGTTTTTT

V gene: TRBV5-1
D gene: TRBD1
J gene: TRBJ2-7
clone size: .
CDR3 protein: CASSILGQGSTYEQYF
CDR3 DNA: TGCGCCAGCAGCATCCTTGGACAGGGGTCCACCTACGAGCAGTACTTC

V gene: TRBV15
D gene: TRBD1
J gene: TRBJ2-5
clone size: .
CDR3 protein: CATSPNLVGQGETQYF
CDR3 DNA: TGTGCCACCAGCCCCAATCTAGTAGGACAGGGGGAGACCCAGTACTTC

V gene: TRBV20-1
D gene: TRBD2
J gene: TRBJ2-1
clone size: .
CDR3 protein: CSASGLAQSSYNEQFF
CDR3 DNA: TGCAGTGCTAGCGGACTAGCACAGAGCTCCTACAATGAGCAGTTCTTC

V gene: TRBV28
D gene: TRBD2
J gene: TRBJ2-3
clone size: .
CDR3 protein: CASSANSGRETYTQYF
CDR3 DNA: TGTGCCAGCAGTGCCAATAGCGGGAGGGAAACATATACGCAGTATTTT

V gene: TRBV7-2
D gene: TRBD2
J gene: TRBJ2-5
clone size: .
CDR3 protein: CASSSRTSGMETQYF
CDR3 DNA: TGTGCCAGCAGCTCCAGGACTAGCGGGATGGAGACCCAGTACTTC

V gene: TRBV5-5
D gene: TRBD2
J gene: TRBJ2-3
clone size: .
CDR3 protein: CASSLEGTSGGPDTQYF
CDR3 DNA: TGTGCCAGCAGCTTGGAGGGGACTAGCGGGGGGCCAGATACGCAGTATTTT

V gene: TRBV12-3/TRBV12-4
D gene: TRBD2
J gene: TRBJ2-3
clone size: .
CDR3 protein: CASSNTLAGGQDTQYF
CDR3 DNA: TGTGCCAGCAGCAACACCTTAGCGGGGGGGCAGGATACGCAGTATTTT

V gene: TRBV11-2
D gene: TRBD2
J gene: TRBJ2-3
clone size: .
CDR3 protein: CASRPGLAGGSTDTQYF
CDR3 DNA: TGTGCCAGCAGACCAGGACTAGCGGGAGGGAGCACAGATACGCAGTATTTT

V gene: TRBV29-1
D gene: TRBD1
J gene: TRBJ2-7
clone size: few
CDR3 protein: CSVFGTGDRGMNEQYF
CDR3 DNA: TGCAGCGTTTTTGGGACAGGGGATAGGGGGATGAACGAGCAGTACTTC

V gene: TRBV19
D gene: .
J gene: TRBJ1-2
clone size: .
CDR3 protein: CASNPGGRGGYTF
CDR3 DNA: TGTGCCAGTAACCCTGGTGGACGCGGGGGCTACACCTTC

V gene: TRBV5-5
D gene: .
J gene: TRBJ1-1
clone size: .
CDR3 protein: CASRLPGATEAFF
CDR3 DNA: TGTGCCAGCAGGCTCCCAGGGGCCACTGAAGCTTTCTTT

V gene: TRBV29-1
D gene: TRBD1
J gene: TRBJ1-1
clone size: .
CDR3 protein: CSAGTGAVTEAFF
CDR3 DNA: TGCAGCGCCGGTACAGGGGCCGTCACTGAAGCTTTCTTT

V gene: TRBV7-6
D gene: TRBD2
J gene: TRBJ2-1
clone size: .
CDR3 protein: CASSRLAENDNEQFF
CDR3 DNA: TGTGCCAGCAGCCGACTAGCGGAAAACGACAATGAGCAGTTCTTC

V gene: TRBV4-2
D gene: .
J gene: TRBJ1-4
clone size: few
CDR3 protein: CASSQPQGDLEKLFF
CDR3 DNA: TGTGCCAGCAGCCAACCACAGGGAGACCTTGAAAAACTGTTTTTT

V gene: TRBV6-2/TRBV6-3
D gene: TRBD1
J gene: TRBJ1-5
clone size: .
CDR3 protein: CASSAPPGQGTRSNQPQHF
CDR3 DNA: TGTGCCAGCAGTGCCCCTCCGGGACAGGGGACCCGAAGCAATCAGCCCCAGCATTTT

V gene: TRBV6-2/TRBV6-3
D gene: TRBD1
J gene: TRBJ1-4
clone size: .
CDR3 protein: CASSDPTGGTNEKLFF
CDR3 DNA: TGTGCCAGCAGTGATCCAACAGGGGGAACTAATGAAAAACTGTTTTTT

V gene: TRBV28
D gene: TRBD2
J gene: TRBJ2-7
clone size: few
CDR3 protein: CASTPIAGPYEQYF
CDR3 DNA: TGTGCCAGCACGCCTATAGCGGGCCCCTACGAGCAGTACTTC

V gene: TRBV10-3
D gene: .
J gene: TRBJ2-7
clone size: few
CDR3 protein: CAISTTAHPYEQYF
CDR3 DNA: TGTGCCATCAGTACTACAGCTCATCCCTACGAGCAGTACTTC

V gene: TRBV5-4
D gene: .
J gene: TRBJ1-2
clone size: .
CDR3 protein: CASSLVREANYGYTF
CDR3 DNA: TGTGCCAGCAGCTTGGTCAGGGAAGCTAACTATGGCTACACCTTC

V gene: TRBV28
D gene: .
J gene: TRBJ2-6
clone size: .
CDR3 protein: CASSLASRGRSGANVLTF
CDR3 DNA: TGTGCCAGCAGTTTAGCATCGCGTGGACGCTCTGGGGCCAACGTCCTGACTTTC

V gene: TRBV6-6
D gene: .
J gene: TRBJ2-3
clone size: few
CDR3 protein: CASSYGSQITSTDTQYF
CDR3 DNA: TGTGCCAGCAGTTACGGGAGCCAGATTACTAGCACAGATACGCAGTATTTT

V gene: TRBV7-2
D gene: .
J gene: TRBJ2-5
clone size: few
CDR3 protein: CASSLSWGIGETQYF
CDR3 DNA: TGTGCCAGCAGCCTAAGCTGGGGCATCGGAGAGACCCAGTACTTC

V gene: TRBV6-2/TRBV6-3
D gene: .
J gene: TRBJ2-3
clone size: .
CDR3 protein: CASSTGVTDTQYF
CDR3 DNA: TGTGCCAGCAGTACCGGCGTCACAGATACGCAGTATTTT

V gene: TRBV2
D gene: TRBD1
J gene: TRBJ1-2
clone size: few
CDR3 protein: CASRGGTGGPSGGYTF
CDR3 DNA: TGTGCCAGCCGGGGGGGGACAGGGGGCCCCTCTGGTGGCTACACCTTC

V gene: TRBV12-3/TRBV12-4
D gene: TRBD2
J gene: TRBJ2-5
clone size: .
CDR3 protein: CASSLDSVAGGETQYF
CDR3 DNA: TGTGCCAGCAGTTTAGACTCGGTGGCGGGAGGAGAGACCCAGTACTTC

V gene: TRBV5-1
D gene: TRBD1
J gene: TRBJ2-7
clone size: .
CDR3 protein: CASSLMPGTGKDEQYF
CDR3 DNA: TGTGCCAGCAGCTTGATGCCCGGGACAGGGAAGGACGAGCAGTACTTC

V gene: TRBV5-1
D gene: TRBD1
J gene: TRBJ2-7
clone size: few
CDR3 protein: CASSDGTGSSYEQYF
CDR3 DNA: TGCGCCAGCAGCGACGGGACAGGTAGCTCCTACGAGCAGTACTTC

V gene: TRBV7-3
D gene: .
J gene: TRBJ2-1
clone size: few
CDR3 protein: CASSRSRDNEQFF
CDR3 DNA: TGTGCCAGCAGCCGTTCGAGGGACAATGAGCAGTTCTTC

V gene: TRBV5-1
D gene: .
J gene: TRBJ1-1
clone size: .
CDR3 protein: CASSLSHTEAFF
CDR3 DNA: TGCGCCAGCAGCTTGTCTCACACTGAAGCTTTCTTT

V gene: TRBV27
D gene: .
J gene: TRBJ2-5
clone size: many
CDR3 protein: CASSLSGETQYF
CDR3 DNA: TGTGCCAGCAGCCTCAGCGGGGAGACCCAGTACTTC

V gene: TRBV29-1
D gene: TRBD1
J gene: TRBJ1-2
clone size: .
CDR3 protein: CSVDQGDYGYTF
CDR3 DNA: TGCAGCGTTGATCAGGGGGACTATGGCTACACCTTC

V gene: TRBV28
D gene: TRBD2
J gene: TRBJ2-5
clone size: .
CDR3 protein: CASRTSGSVETQYF
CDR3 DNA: TGTGCCAGCAGAACCAGCGGGAGCGTGGAGACCCAGTACTTC

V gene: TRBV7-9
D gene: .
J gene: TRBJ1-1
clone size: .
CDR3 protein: CASSLGGLESEAFF
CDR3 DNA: TGTGCCAGCAGCTTGGGGGGTTTGGAGTCTGAAGCTTTCTTT

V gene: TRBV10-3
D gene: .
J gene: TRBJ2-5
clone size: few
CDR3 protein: CAIRGGQETQYF
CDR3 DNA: TGTGCCATCAGAGGAGGACAAGAGACCCAGTACTTC

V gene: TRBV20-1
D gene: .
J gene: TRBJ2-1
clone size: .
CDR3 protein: CSARPGVYNEQFF
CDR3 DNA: TGCAGTGCCAGACCAGGGGTCTACAATGAGCAGTTCTTC

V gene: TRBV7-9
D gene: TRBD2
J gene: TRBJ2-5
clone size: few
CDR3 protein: CASSLATSAVQETQYF
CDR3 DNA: TGTGCCAGCAGCTTAGCGACTAGCGCAGTCCAAGAGACCCAGTACTTC

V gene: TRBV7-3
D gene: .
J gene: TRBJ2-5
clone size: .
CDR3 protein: CASSLQLGEQETQYF
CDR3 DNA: TGTGCCAGCAGCTTACAATTAGGGGAGCAAGAGACCCAGTACTTC

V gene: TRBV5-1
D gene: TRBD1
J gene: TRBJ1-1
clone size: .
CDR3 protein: CASSFTPTGQLNSEAFF
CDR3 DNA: TGCGCCAGCAGCTTCACTCCGACGGGACAGTTGAACTCTGAAGCTTTCTTT

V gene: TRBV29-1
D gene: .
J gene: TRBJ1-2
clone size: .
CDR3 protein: CSVEDLLNYGYTF
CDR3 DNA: TGCAGCGTTGAAGATCTTTTAAACTATGGCTACACCTTC

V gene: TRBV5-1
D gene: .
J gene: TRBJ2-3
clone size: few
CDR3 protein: CASSLVGIFSTDTQYF
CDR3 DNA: TGCGCCAGCAGCTTAGTAGGAATATTTAGCACAGATACGCAGTATTTT

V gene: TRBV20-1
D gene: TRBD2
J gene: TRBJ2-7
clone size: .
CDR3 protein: CSARSTSGYYEQYF
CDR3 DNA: TGCAGTGCTAGATCGACTAGCGGATACTACGAGCAGTACTTC

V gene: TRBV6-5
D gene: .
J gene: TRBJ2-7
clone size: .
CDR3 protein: CASSYVWQYF
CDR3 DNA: TGTGCCAGCAGTTATGTTTGGCAGTACTTC

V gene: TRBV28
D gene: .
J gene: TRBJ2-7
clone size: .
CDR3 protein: CASRPPSSSPYEQYF
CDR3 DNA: TGTGCCAGCAGGCCCCCCTCCAGCTCGCCTTACGAGCAGTACTTC

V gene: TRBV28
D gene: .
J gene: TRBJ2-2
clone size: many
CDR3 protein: CASVWGANTGELFF
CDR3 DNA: TGTGCCAGCGTCTGGGGCGCGAACACCGGGGAGCTGTTTTTT

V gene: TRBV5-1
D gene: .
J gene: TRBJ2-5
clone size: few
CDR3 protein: CASTPGGDYWTQYF
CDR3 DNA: TGCGCCAGCACTCCAGGGGGGGACTATTGGACCCAGTACTTC

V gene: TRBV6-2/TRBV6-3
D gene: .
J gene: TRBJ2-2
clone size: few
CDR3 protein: CASSSQGQALSTGELFF
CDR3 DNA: TGTGCCAGCAGTTCTCAAGGGCAAGCTTTATCGACCGGGGAGCTGTTTTTT

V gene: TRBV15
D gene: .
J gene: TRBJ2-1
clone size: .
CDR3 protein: CATSSPRLGNEQFF
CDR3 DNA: TGTGCCACCAGCAGCCCCCGCTTGGGCAATGAGCAGTTCTTC

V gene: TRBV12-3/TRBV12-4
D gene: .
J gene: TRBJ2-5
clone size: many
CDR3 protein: CASSLEYQETQYF
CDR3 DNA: TGTGCCAGCAGCTTAGAGTACCAAGAGACCCAGTACTTC

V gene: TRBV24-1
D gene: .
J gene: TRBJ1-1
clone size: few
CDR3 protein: CATSDLGTEAFF
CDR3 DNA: TGTGCCACCAGTGATTTGGGGACTGAAGCTTTCTTT

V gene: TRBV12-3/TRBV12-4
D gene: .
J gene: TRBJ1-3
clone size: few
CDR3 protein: CASGTGTRSGNTIYF
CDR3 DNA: TGTGCCAGCGGAACCGGGACACGCTCTGGAAACACCATATATTTT

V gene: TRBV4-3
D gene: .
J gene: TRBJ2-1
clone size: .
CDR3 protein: CASSQDILWTQDNEQFF
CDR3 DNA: TGCGCCAGCAGCCAAGATATTCTCTGGACACAAGACAATGAGCAGTTCTTC

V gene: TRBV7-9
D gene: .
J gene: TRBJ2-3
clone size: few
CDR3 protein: CASSLNFDTQYF
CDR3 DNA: TGTGCCAGCAGCTTAAACTTCGATACGCAGTATTTT